This T cell receptor beta chain was recovered during a study of cytomegalovirus exposure and HLA in healthy donors. Trimming removed 7 bases at V and 1 base at J, with 10 bases between. The CDR3 runs to 13 residues. The germline V gene encodes CDR1 SEHNR and CDR2 FQNEAQ (reference sequence). The PCR ran on 60 Vbeta and 13 Jbeta primers. Here immunoSEQ multiplex PCR was the method, and the copy in TCRdb shows in-frame clones only, minus some. The table shows 200,000 to 250,000 clones, with roughly 80% occurring only once. The TCR sequence derives from a man younger than 40 in good health and CMV-seronegative. The V gene is TRBV7-9, the J gene TRBJ1-1, with D possibly matching TRBD1 (5 bases). Sequenced sample: PBMCs. The CDR3 here is CASTADTNTEAFF. The CDR3 DNA reads TGTGCCAGCACCGCGGACACGAACACTGAAGCTTTCTTT.